This TCR beta chain was sequenced in a study of CD8+CD57+ T cells in acquired aplastic anemia. Study-wide background: Sorted CD4+ and CD8+ cells yielded DNA averaging approximately 3 ug.

Genomic DNA was employed as the template in profiling TCR beta VDJ and CDR3. TCRdb fed the reads into MiXCR, producing one record per CDR3 protein. The sample yields fewer than 300,000 distinct CDR3 sequences, approximately 80% seen once. On this clonotype: No antigen is known for it.

Study results and limitations: Patients versus controls showed no significant CD8+ Simpson's diversity difference. The number of CD8+ CDR3 sequences shared by patients and controls was approximately 28.

Germline assignment: CDR1 LNHNV and CDR2 YYDKDF (reference sequence). CDR3 length: 14 amino acids. Trimming removed 5 bases from V and 2 bases from J; junction bases left unmatched: 2. All patients picked for sequencing had shown, by flow cytometry, an expansion of CD8+CD57+ cells. This TCR was sampled from a human donor with aplastic anemia. The V call is TRBV15, the J call TRBJ2-3, with 9 nucleotides matching TRBD2. Source material: sorted CD4+, CD8+, or CD8+CD57+ T cells (not recorded which) from PBMCs. The CDR3 protein is CATSAGLATDTQYF. For the CDR3, the DNA is TGTGCCACCAGCGCGGGACTAGCCACAGATACGCAGTATTTT.